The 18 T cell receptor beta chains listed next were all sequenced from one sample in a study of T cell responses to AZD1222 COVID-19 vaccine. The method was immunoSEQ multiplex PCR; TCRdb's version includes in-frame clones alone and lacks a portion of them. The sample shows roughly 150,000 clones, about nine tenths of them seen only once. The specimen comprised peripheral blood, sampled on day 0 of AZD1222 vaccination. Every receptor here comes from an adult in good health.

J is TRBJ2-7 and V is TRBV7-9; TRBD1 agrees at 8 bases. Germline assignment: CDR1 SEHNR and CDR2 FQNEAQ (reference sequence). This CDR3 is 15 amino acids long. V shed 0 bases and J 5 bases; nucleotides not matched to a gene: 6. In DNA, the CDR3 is TGTGCCAGCAGCTTAGCCGAGGACAGGGACCACGAGCAGTACTTC. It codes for CASSLAEDRDHEQYF.

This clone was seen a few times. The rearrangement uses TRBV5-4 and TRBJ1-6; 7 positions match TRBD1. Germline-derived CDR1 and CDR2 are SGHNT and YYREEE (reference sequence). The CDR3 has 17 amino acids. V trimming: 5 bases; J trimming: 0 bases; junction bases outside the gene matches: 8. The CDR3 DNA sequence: TGTGCCAGCAGACCACAGGGGTCGAGCTCCTATAATTCACCCCTCCACTTT. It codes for CASRPQGSSSYNSPLHF.

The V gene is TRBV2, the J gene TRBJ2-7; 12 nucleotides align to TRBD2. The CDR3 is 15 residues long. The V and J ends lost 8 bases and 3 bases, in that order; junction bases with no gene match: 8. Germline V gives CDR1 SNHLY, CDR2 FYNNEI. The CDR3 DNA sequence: TGTGCCAGCCTAATAAGGACTAGCGGGGTCTACGAGCAGTACTTC. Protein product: CASLIRTSGVYEQYF.

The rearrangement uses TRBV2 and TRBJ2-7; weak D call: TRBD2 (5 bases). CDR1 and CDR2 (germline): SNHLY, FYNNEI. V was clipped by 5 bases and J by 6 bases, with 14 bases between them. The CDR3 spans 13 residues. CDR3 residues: CASSNTYGVEQYF. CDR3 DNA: TGTGCCAGCAGTAACACCTACGGGGTCGAGCAGTACTTC.

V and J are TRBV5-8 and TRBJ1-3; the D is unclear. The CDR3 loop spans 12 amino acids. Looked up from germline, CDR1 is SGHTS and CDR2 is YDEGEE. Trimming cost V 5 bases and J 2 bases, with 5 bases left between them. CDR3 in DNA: TGTGCCAGCAGGGTTACTGGAAACACCATATATTTT. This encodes CASRVTGNTIYF.

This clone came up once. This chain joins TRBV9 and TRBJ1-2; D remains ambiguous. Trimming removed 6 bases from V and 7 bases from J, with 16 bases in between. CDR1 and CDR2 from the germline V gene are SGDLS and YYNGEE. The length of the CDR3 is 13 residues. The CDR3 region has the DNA TGTGCCAGCAACCTAGGTGGGCGGGGTGGCTACACCTTC. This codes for CASNLGGRGGYTF.

CDR3 residues: CASSYDLRTDQPQHF. The CDR3 DNA reads TGTGCCAGCAGTTACGATCTACGGACAGATCAGCCCCAGCATTTT. V is TRBV6-5 and J is TRBJ1-5; D is possibly TRBD1 (6 bases). V was clipped by 2 bases and J by 5 bases, with 13 bases between them. The CDR3 length is 15 residues. The germline V gene has CDR1 MNHEY and CDR2 SVGAGI.

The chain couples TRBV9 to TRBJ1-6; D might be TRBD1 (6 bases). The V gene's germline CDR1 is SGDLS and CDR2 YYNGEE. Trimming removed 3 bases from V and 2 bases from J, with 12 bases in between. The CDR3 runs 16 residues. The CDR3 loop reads CASSAGNRAYNSPLHF. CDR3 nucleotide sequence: TGTGCCAGCAGCGCAGGCAACAGGGCCTATAATTCACCCCTCCACTTT.

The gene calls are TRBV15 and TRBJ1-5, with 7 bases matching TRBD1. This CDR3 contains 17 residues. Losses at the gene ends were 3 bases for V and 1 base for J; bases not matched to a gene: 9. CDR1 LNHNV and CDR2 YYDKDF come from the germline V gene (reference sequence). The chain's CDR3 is CATSSLPRQGSNQPQHF. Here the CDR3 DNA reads TGTGCCACCAGCAGCCTTCCCCGACAGGGCAGCAATCAGCCCCAGCATTTT.

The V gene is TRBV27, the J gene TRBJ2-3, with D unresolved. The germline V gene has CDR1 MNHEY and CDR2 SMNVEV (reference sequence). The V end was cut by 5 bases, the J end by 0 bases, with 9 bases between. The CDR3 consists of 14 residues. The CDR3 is CASSLLLSTDTQYF. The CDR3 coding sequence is TGTGCCAGCAGTCTCCTCCTTAGCACAGATACGCAGTATTTT.

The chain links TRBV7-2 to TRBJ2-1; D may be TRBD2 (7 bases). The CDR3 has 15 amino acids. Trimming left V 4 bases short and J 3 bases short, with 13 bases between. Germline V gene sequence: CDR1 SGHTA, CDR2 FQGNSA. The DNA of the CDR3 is TGTGCCAGCAGCTCGAGAGGGGGGGTCTACAATGAGCAGTTCTTC. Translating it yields CASSSRGGVYNEQFF.

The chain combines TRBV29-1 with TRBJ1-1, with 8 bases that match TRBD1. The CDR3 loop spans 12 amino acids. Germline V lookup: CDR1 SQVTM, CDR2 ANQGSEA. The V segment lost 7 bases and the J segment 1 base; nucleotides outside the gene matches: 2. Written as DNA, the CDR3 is TGCAGCGCGGGACAGGCGAACACTGAAGCTTTCTTT. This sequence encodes CSAGQANTEAFF.

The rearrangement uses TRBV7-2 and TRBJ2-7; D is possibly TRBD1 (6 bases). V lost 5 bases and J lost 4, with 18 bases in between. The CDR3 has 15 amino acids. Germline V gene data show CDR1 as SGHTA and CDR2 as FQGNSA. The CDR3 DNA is TGTGCCAGCAGCCCCCCCTCCCAGGGGAGATACGAGCAGTACTTC. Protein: CASSPPSQGRYEQYF.

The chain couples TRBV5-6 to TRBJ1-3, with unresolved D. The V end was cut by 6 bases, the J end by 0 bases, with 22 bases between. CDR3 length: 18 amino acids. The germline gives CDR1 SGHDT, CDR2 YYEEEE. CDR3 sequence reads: CASTNTDKGLLSGNTIYF. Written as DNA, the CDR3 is TGTGCCAGCACCAATACCGACAAGGGCCTACTCTCTGGAAACACCATATATTTT.

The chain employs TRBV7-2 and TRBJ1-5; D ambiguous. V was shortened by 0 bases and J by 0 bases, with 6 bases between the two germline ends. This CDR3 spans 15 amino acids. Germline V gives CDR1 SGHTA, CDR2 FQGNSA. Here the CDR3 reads CASSLAPTSNQPQHF. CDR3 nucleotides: TGTGCCAGCAGCTTAGCTCCGACTAGCAATCAGCCCCAGCATTTT.

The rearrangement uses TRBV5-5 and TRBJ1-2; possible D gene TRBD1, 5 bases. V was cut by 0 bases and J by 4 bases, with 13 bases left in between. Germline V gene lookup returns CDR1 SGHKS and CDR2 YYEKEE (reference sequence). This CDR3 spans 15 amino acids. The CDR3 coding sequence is TGTGCCAGCAGCTTGGCCCCCAGGGTGGGCTATGGCTACACCTTC. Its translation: CASSLAPRVGYGYTF.

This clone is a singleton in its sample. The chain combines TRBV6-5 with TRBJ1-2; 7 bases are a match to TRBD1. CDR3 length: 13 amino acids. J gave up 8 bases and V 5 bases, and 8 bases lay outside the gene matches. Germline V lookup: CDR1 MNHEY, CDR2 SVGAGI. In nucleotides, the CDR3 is TGTGCCAGCAGTCGAGGGGGCGCGGGCGGCTACACCTTC. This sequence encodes CASSRGGAGGYTF.

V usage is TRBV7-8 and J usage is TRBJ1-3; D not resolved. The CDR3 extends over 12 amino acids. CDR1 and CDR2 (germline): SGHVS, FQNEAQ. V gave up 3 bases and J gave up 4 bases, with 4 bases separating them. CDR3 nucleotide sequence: TGTGCCAGCAGCTTTCCGGGAAACACCATATATTTT. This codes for CASSFPGNTIYF. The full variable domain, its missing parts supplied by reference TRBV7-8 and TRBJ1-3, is GAGVSQSPRYKVAKRGQDVALRCDPISGHVSLFWYQQALGQGPEFLTYFQNEAQLDKSGLPSDRFFAERPEGSVSTLKIQRTQQEDSAVYLCASSFPGNTIYFGEGSWLTVV.